The next 6 T cell receptor beta chains were all read from a single sample in a study of CD8+CD57+ T cells in acquired aplastic anemia. The template used for profiling TCR beta VDJ and CDR3 was genomic DNA. TCRdb analysed the reads with MiXCR anew, one entry per CDR3 protein. The sample comprises 180,000 or so distinct CDR3 sequences, just over 45% of which are singletons, and around 2.7% rests with the top ten. The sample was sorted CD4+, CD8+, or CD8+CD57+ T cells (not recorded which) from PBMCs. These receptors were taken from a human donor in good health.

This chain uses TRBV15 with TRBJ2-1; D may be TRBD1 or TRBD2 (5 bases each). This CDR3 contains 19 residues. Looked up from germline, CDR1 is LNHNV and CDR2 is YYDKDF (reference sequence). Trimming shortened V by 2 bases and J by 8 bases, and 28 bases separated the two germline ends. The CDR3 is CATSRPRERLGDLFHEQFF. CDR3 bases: TGTGCCACCAGCAGACCCAGGGAGAGGCTAGGCGACCTTTTTCATGAGCAGTTCTTC.

Details on this clonotype: Its ends do not fully match the called genes, so a read error is possible. The rearrangement joins TRBV9 to TRBJ1-1, with 9 bases that match TRBD1. The CDR3 runs 14 residues. CDR1 and CDR2 from the germline V gene are SGDLS and YYNGEE. For the CDR3, the DNA is TGTGCCAGCAGCGGGACAGGGGTGAATACTGAAGCTTTCTTT. Residues: CASSGTGVNTEAFF.

This clonotype has more than one count but fewer than ten. V usage is TRBV6-1 and J usage is TRBJ2-1, with TRBD2 identical over 12 bases. Germline values: CDR1 MNHNS, CDR2 SASEGT. V trimming: 4 bases; J trimming: 1 base; junction bases outside the gene matches: 2. The CDR3 loop spans 16 amino acids. The CDR3 here is CASSALAGGSYNEQFF. The CDR3 DNA is TGTGCCAGCAGTGCACTAGCGGGAGGTTCCTACAATGAGCAGTTCTTC.

This clonotype was observed at least ten times. This chain links TRBV5-1 with TRBJ2-5; 9 bases are shared with TRBD1. The V gene's germline CDR1 is SGHRS and CDR2 YFSETQ. J was trimmed by 3 bases and V by 4 bases; bases with no gene match: 7. CDR3 size: 15 residues. The CDR3 DNA follows: TGCGCCAGCAGCCAGAAGGGACAGGGTGAAGAGACCCAGTACTTC. Amino acids: CASSQKGQGEETQYF.

Comments on this clonotype: A single base separates this from a much larger clone, so it may be a read error. This chain links TRBV7-3 with TRBJ2-5, with 7 positions matching TRBD1. Looked up from germline, CDR1 is SGHTA and CDR2 is FQGTGA. This CDR3 is built from 13 residues. The junction had 5 bases not matched to a gene; V was cut back by 5 bases and J by 5 bases. The CDR3 loop is CASSAVRGETQYF. The DNA for the CDR3 is TGTGCCAGCAGCGCCGTCAGGGGGGAGACCCAGTACTTC.

This rearrangement joins TRBV30 to TRBJ1-3; no clear D. The CDR3 totals 16 residues. Trimming removed 4 bases from V and 0 bases from J, with 16 bases in between. In germline, CDR1 is GTSNPN, CDR2 SVGIG (reference sequence). CDR3 loop: CAWTFRHRSSGNTIYF. The CDR3 nucleotides are TGTGCCTGGACCTTTAGACACCGGAGCTCTGGAAACACCATATATTTT.